The next 8 T cell receptor beta chains were all read from a single sample in a study of blood T cell repertoires in COVID-19. Sequencing used immunoSEQ multiplex PCR; TCRdb keeps in-frame clones, though not all of them. The sample includes about 200,000 clones, roughly 84% seen only once; the top ten take approximately 7.9%. Input material: PBMCs or T cells enriched from blood (not recorded which). The receptor source for this set is a man between 35 and 55 years old who had recovered from COVID-19.

The V and J genes are TRBV2 and TRBJ1-4, with 10 bases aligning to TRBD1. The V segment lost 6 bases and the J segment 8 bases; nucleotides outside the gene matches: 6. Per the germline V gene, CDR1 is SNHLY and CDR2 is FYNNEI. This CDR3 has 14 amino acids. CDR3 in amino acids: CASRSDRGYEKLFF. The CDR3 DNA is TGTGCCAGCAGGTCGGACAGGGGGTACGAAAAACTGTTTTTT.

The chain couples TRBV7-9 to TRBJ2-7, with D maybe TRBD2 (6 bases). The V and J ends lost 4 bases and 7 bases respectively, with 14 bases between them. Germline-derived CDR1 and CDR2 are SEHNR and FQNEAQ (reference sequence). The CDR3 length is 13 residues. The DNA of the CDR3 is TGTGCCAGCAGCTCTAGCGAGGGGTGGGAGCAGTACTTC. Translating gives CASSSSEGWEQYF. The whole variable domain, filled in from reference TRBV7-9 and TRBJ2-7, reads DTGVSQNPRHKITKRGQNVTFRCDPISEHNRLYWYRQTLGQGPEFLTYFQNEAQLEKSRLLSDRFSAERPKGSFSTLEIQRTEQGDSAMYLCASSSSEGWEQYFGPGTRLTVT.

This chain connects TRBV7-8 to TRBJ1-1; 10 bases align to TRBD1. Germline V CDR1 and CDR2: SGHVS, FQNEAQ. The CDR3 loop spans 17 amino acids. J was trimmed by 2 bases and V by 2 bases; bases with no gene match: 8. This CDR3 reads CASSLYGTGAANTEAFF. DNA of the CDR3: TGTGCCAGCAGCTTATACGGGACAGGGGCCGCTAACACTGAAGCTTTCTTT.

The chain uses TRBV27 and TRBJ2-2; 11 bases agree with TRBD2. V trimming: 5 bases; J trimming: 7 bases; junction bases outside the gene matches: 9. The CDR3 spans 16 residues. Per the germline V gene, CDR1 is MNHEY and CDR2 is SMNVEV (reference sequence). DNA of the CDR3: TGTGCCAGCAGTGCCCTAGCGGGGGGAAAGAACGGGGAGCTGTTTTTT. Residues: CASSALAGGKNGELFF.

This clone showed up just once. The chain has TRBV14 and TRBJ1-1; 7 bases are a match to TRBD1. Per the germline V gene, CDR1 is SGHDN and CDR2 is FVKESK. This CDR3 has 15 residues. V shed 4 bases and J 1 base; nucleotides not matched to a gene: 6. The CDR3: CASSLLTGQNTEAFF. CDR3 DNA sequence: TGTGCCAGCAGCCTGCTGACAGGGCAGAACACTGAAGCTTTCTTT.

The chain links TRBV15 to TRBJ2-5, with 11 bases matching TRBD2. CDR1 and CDR2 (germline): LNHNV, YYDKDF (reference sequence). V shed 8 bases and J 4 bases; nucleotides not matched to a gene: 9. The CDR3 contains 15 residues. This chain's CDR3 is CATGETSGVLETQYF. The DNA of the CDR3 is TGTGCCACCGGCGAGACTAGCGGGGTATTAGAGACCCAGTACTTC.

The gene calls are TRBV5-1 and TRBJ1-1; TRBD1 agrees at 8 bases. This CDR3 spans 16 amino acids. V trimming: 0 bases; J trimming: 1 base; junction bases outside the gene matches: 5. CDR1 and CDR2 (germline): SGHRS, YFSETQ. This CDR3 reads CASSLGQGLQNTEAFF. Here the CDR3 DNA reads TGCGCCAGCAGCTTGGGACAGGGGTTGCAGAACACTGAAGCTTTCTTT.

The CDR3 DNA reads as TGTGCCAGCAGCCAATACAGTAACTATGGCTACACCTTC. As protein: CASSQYSNYGYTF. V is TRBV3-1 (or the pseudogene TRBV3-2) and J is TRBJ1-2; D unresolved. V lost 2 bases and J 1 base, leaving 5 bases between the germline ends. Germline values: CDR1 LGHDT, CDR2 YNNKEL (reference sequence). The CDR3 consists of 13 residues.